This T cell receptor beta chain was sequenced for a study of T cell responses to AZD1222 COVID-19 vaccine. Using immunoSEQ multiplex PCR, the repertoire was profiled, and TCRdb retains in-frame clones only, with some absent. Here the sample spans over 85,000 clones, roughly 92% being singletons. This clone appeared a single time. Germline V gene lookup returns CDR1 WNHNN and CDR2 SYGVQD (reference sequence). Trimming took 3 bases from V and 0 from J, leaving 11 bases between them. This CDR3 is 16 amino acids long. This sample comprised peripheral blood, obtained 28 days after the second AZD1222 dose. The sequence came from an adult who received the AZD1222 COVID-19 vaccine. The chain recombines TRBV10-1 with TRBJ1-4, with D hard to call. For the CDR3, the DNA is TGCGCCAGCAGTGAAAGCGGAGCCACAACTAATGAAAAACTGTTTTTT. It translates to CASSESGATTNEKLFF.